One and the same sample provided the 30 T cell receptor beta chains below, sequenced in a study of beta chain features in type 1 diabetes. The isolated RNA, all of it, was reverse transcribed, so expressed TCRB transcripts were what got sequenced. TCRdb's copy holds only in-frame clones and misses some; the assay was immunoSEQ multiplex PCR. This sample has about 250,000 clones; 11% to 15% occur once, and the top ten carry 0.025% to 0.03%. Source material: naive CD4+ T cells from blood. The receptor set was obtained from a woman between 40 and 55 years old in good health.

This clone occurred a few times. This chain links TRBV5-6 with TRBJ2-5; TRBD1 agrees at 9 bases. The V and J ends lost 5 bases and 4 bases, in that order; junction bases with no gene match: 9. The V gene's germline CDR1 is SGHDT and CDR2 YYEEEE. The CDR3 covers 15 residues. CDR3 loop: CASSYRDRVRETQYF. The CDR3 DNA reads TGTGCCAGCAGTTACCGGGACAGGGTCAGAGAGACCCAGTACTTC.

V and J are TRBV2 and TRBJ2-5; 8 bases align to TRBD2. Trimming removed 8 bases from V and 5 bases from J; junction bases left unmatched: 7. This CDR3 spans 13 amino acids. Germline lookup yields CDR1 SNHLY and CDR2 FYNNEI. CDR3 region: CASPGGSRETQYF. DNA of the CDR3: TGTGCCAGCCCGGGGGGGTCTCGGGAGACCCAGTACTTC.

There are a few counts of this clone. The chain's CDR3 is CASRPTTGIQPQHF. The DNA for the CDR3 is TGCGCCAGCAGGCCGACAACAGGGATTCAGCCCCAGCATTTT. V and J are TRBV5-1 and TRBJ1-5, with D possibly matching TRBD1 (6 bases). From germline, CDR1 is SGHRS and CDR2 YFSETQ. The V end lost 5 bases, the J end lost 6 bases, and 15 bases lay between the germline ends. The CDR3 is 14 residues long.

The V call is TRBV25-1, the J call TRBJ1-1; TRBD1 matches 7 bases. The germline CDR1 and CDR2 sequences are MGHDK and SYGVNS. There are 14 residues in the CDR3. V was clipped by 6 bases and J by 2 bases; unmatched bases: 6. The CDR3 protein is CASRGDSANTEAFF. CDR3 nucleotides: TGTGCCAGCAGGGGGGACAGCGCTAACACTGAAGCTTTCTTT.

The chain combines TRBV6-4 with TRBJ1-6; D uncertain. V shed 5 bases and J shed 6 bases, with 11 bases lying between them. CDR3 length: 14 residues. Germline V CDR1 and CDR2: MRHNA, SNTAGT. The CDR3 loop reads CASSPSGSNSPLHF. The CDR3 coding sequence is TGTGCCAGCAGTCCTAGTGGAAGTAATTCACCCCTCCACTTT.

This chain connects TRBV7-9 to TRBJ2-5; D is perhaps TRBD1 (5 bases). The CDR3 length is 14 residues. Per germline, CDR1 SEHNR and CDR2 FQNEAQ (reference sequence). The V and J ends lost 1 base and 3 bases respectively, with 9 bases between them. CDR3 sequence reads: CASSLGTNKETQYF. In nucleotides, the CDR3 is TGTGCCAGCAGCTTAGGGACAAATAAAGAGACCCAGTACTTC.

The rearrangement links TRBV7-2 to TRBJ2-7; 9 bases are a match to TRBD1. J lost 1 base, V lost 0 bases, and 1 base had no gene match. CDR3 size: 15 residues. Germline-derived CDR1 and CDR2 are SGHTA and FQGNSA. CDR3 loop: CASSLAGQGSYEQYF. The CDR3 nucleotides read TGTGCCAGCAGCTTAGCGGGACAGGGTTCCTACGAGCAGTACTTC.

This chain connects TRBV6-5 to TRBJ2-7, with a weak D call TRBD1 (5 bases). Looked up from germline, CDR1 is MNHEY and CDR2 is SVGAGI. The CDR3 runs to 13 residues. V dropped 11 bases and J dropped 3 bases, with 17 bases sitting between them. This chain's CDR3 is CAAGSWQGYEQYF. The CDR3 DNA follows: TGTGCCGCTGGATCATGGCAGGGCTACGAGCAGTACTTC.

This clone was detected only a few times. The genes are TRBV9 and TRBJ2-3; 9 bases map to TRBD2. This CDR3 spans 15 amino acids. Germline loops: CDR1 SGDLS, CDR2 YYNGEE. Germline trimming cut 0 bases from V and 5 bases from J; bases unmatched to any gene: 4. CDR3 amino acids: CASSVVDSGGDTQYF. CDR3 in DNA: TGTGCCAGCAGCGTAGTCGATAGCGGGGGAGATACGCAGTATTTT.

The genes are TRBV7-2 and TRBJ2-7, with D possibly TRBD1 on 5 matching bases. The V end was cut by 2 bases, the J end by 2 bases, with 10 bases between. The length of the CDR3 is 14 residues. Germline assignment: CDR1 SGHTA and CDR2 FQGNSA. The CDR3 loop reads CASSLFQGPYEQYF. CDR3 coding DNA: TGTGCCAGCAGCTTATTCCAGGGCCCCTACGAGCAGTACTTC. Supplemented by reference TRBV7-2 and TRBJ2-7, the full variable domain reads GAGVSQSPSNKVTEKGKDVELRCDPISGHTALYWYRQSLGQGLEFLIYFQGNSAPDKSGLPSDRFSAERTGGSVSTLTIQRTQQEDSAVYLCASSLFQGPYEQYFGPGTRLTVT.

There are a few counts of this clone. The CDR3 DNA reads as TGTGCCAGCCAACGGGAACAGCTCATGAACACTGAAGCTTTCTTT. This gives the protein CASQREQLMNTEAFF. The chain employs TRBV6-1 and TRBJ1-1; D unresolved. V lost 8 bases and J lost 0, with 16 bases in between. This CDR3 has 15 residues. Germline CDR1 and CDR2: MNHNS and SASEGT.

This clone came up a few times. The chain couples TRBV19 to TRBJ2-1; 15 bases align to TRBD2. Unmatched junction bases numbered 4, after V lost 4 bases and J lost 3 bases. Per the germline V gene, CDR1 is LNHDA and CDR2 is SQIVND (reference sequence). The CDR3 covers 17 residues. The CDR3 sequence: CASSRTSGGAGYNEQFF. CDR3 in DNA: TGTGCCAGTAGTAGGACTAGCGGGGGGGCTGGCTACAATGAGCAGTTCTTC.

The V and J genes are TRBV5-1 and TRBJ2-5; D uncertain. From germline, CDR1 is SGHRS and CDR2 YFSETQ. The CDR3 consists of 13 residues. The ends were cut back, 4 bases at V and 0 bases at J, with 7 bases in the middle. CDR3 coding DNA: TGCGCCAGCAGCCCCGTCGACCAAGAGACCCAGTACTTC. Residues: CASSPVDQETQYF.

This chain uses TRBV27 with TRBJ2-7, with 9 bases matching TRBD2. After removal of 0 bases from V and 1 base from J, the junction contained 4 bases not matched to a gene. Per the germline V gene, CDR1 is MNHEY and CDR2 is SMNVEV (reference sequence). The CDR3 is 16 residues long. The CDR3 here is CASSLSILAGSYEQYF. The CDR3 DNA reads TGTGCCAGCAGTTTATCGATCCTAGCGGGGTCCTACGAGCAGTACTTC.

This clone has only a few counts. J is TRBJ2-7 and V is TRBV7-2; possible D gene TRBD2, 7 bases. CDR1 and CDR2 (germline): SGHTA, FQGNSA. V lost 8 bases and J lost 0, with 17 bases in between. The CDR3 spans 15 residues. CDR3 coding DNA: TGTGCCAGCTCAACTGAAGGGGGGGGCTCCTACGAGCAGTACTTC. Its translation: CASSTEGGGSYEQYF.

This chain uses TRBV11-2 with TRBJ2-6, with 7 bases fitting TRBD1. The V segment lost 6 bases and the J segment 0 bases; nucleotides outside the gene matches: 11. CDR3 length: 18 residues. Germline-derived CDR1 and CDR2 are SGHAT and FQNNGV. The CDR3 region is CASRQFGTALSGANVLTF. The CDR3 nucleotides are TGTGCCAGCAGACAATTCGGGACAGCCCTCTCTGGGGCCAACGTCCTGACTTTC.

A few counts support this clone. The chain carries TRBV12-5 and TRBJ1-5; 8 nucleotides align to TRBD1. Germline-derived CDR1 and CDR2 are LGHNT and FRNRAP. Trimming took 5 bases from V and 7 from J; bases not matched to a gene: 7. This CDR3 region has 14 residues. CDR3 in DNA: TGTGCTAGTGGTCAAGACAGGGGTGCCCAGCCCCAGCATTTT. This sequence encodes CASGQDRGAQPQHF.

In its sample, this clone was seen a few times. The chain couples TRBV9 to TRBJ2-1; 9 bases are a match to TRBD2. Germline V gene data show CDR1 as SGDLS and CDR2 as YYNGEE. V lost 0 bases to trimming and J lost 6 bases; unmatched junction nucleotides: 10. The CDR3 covers 17 residues. CDR3 protein: CASSVGPQRGAINEQFF. The CDR3 DNA reads TGTGCCAGCAGCGTAGGCCCACAGCGGGGGGCCATCAATGAGCAGTTCTTC.

This clone came up a few times. CDR3 region: CASSPGTGNYEQYF. CDR3 DNA: TGTGCCAGCAGCCCTGGGACAGGGAACTACGAGCAGTACTTC. V is TRBV7-9 and J is TRBJ2-5, with 9 bases identical to TRBD1. Matching the DNA end better, TRBJ2-7 makes the J call doubtful. Germline V CDR1 and CDR2: SEHNR, FQNEAQ (reference sequence). This CDR3 region has 14 residues.

The chain couples TRBV27 to TRBJ1-2; 8 bases agree with TRBD1. Trimming at V came to 6 bases and at J to 8 bases, leaving 8 bases not matched to a gene. Germline loops: CDR1 MNHEY, CDR2 SMNVEV (reference sequence). The CDR3 totals 13 residues. CDR3 sequence reads: CASSPDRVRGYTF. CDR3 nucleotides: TGTGCCAGCAGCCCGGACAGGGTTCGGGGCTACACCTTC.

The chain joins TRBV5-1 to TRBJ1-6; TRBD1 matches 7 bases. Germline CDR1 and CDR2: SGHRS and YFSETQ. CDR3 length: 18 amino acids. V gave up 2 bases and J gave up 7 bases; unmatched junction bases: 15. The CDR3 loop is CASSFKTSPGQSNSPLHF. Written as DNA, the CDR3 is TGCGCCAGCAGCTTCAAGACATCTCCGGGACAGAGCAATTCACCCCTCCACTTT.

This clone was found a few times. CDR3 in amino acids: CASSQEASPGAEAFF. The CDR3 DNA follows: TGCGCCAGCAGCCAAGAGGCGTCTCCAGGCGCCGAAGCTTTCTTT. The J gene is TRBJ1-1, the V gene TRBV4-1; D ambiguous. Germline-derived CDR1 and CDR2 are MGHRA and YSYEKL. This CDR3 is 15 amino acids long. Trimming stripped 0 bases from V and 8 bases from J, with 16 bases between.

CDR3 region: CASSEAVTDTQYF. In nucleotides, the CDR3 is TGTGCCAGCAGTGAAGCGGTCACAGATACGCAGTATTTT. The V call is TRBV25-1, the J call TRBJ2-3; no definite D call. The germline V gene encodes CDR1 MGHDK and CDR2 SYGVNS. The V end was cut by 2 bases, the J end by 2 bases, with 5 bases between. The CDR3 has 13 amino acids.

The gene calls are TRBV5-1 and TRBJ2-2; a weak D match, TRBD1 (5 bases). Trimming left V 0 bases short and J 4 bases short, with 19 bases between. Germline V CDR1 and CDR2: SGHRS, YFSETQ. CDR3 length: 18 residues. In DNA form, the CDR3 reads TGCGCCAGCAGCTTGGGACCGGCAGGGTCCCCCGTCACCGGGGAGCTGTTTTTT. Protein: CASSLGPAGSPVTGELFF.

A few counts support this clone. The J gene is TRBJ1-6, the V gene TRBV5-1; TRBD1 is a possible D gene (6 bases). The CDR3 length is 16 residues. V dropped 0 bases and J dropped 7 bases, with 14 bases sitting between them. Germline V gene data show CDR1 as SGHRS and CDR2 as YFSETQ. CDR3 bases: TGCGCCAGCAGCTTGGCCGTCTCCAGGGGAAATTCACCCCTCCACTTT. Its protein is CASSLAVSRGNSPLHF.

The chain couples TRBV2 to TRBJ1-2; TRBD1 is a possible D gene (6 bases). V lost 7 bases and J 5 bases, leaving 26 bases between the germline ends. Germline-derived CDR1 and CDR2 are SNHLY and FYNNEI. CDR3 length: 17 amino acids. The CDR3 sequence is CASTLGQGTGRNYGYTF. The DNA for the CDR3 is TGTGCCAGCACCTTGGGCCAGGGCACAGGGCGCAATTATGGCTACACCTTC. Together with reference TRBV2 and TRBJ1-2, the CDR3 gives the full variable domain: EPEVTQTPSHQVTQMGQEVILRCVPISNHLYFYWYRQILGQKVEFLVSFYNNEISEKSEIFDDQFSVERPDGSNFTLKIRSTKLEDSAMYFCASTLGQGTGRNYGYTFGSGTRLTVV.

The rearrangement joins TRBV2 to TRBJ2-7, with 11 bases matching TRBD2. From germline, CDR1 is SNHLY and CDR2 FYNNEI. This CDR3 is 18 amino acids long. Unmatched junction bases numbered 15, after V lost 6 bases and J lost 2 bases. Here the CDR3 reads CASRSGAGPLAGAYEQYF. For the CDR3, the DNA is TGTGCCAGCAGGTCGGGGGCAGGCCCACTAGCGGGGGCCTACGAGCAGTACTTC.

The table lists this clone with many counts. V gene TRBV4-2 combines with J gene TRBJ1-6, with TRBD1 identical over 7 bases. Germline-derived CDR1 and CDR2 are LGHNA and YNFKEQ. The CDR3 sequence is 16 residues long. Trimming cost V 3 bases and J 12 bases; bases outside gene matches: 14. Here the CDR3 reads CASSQGWDSGTGPLHF. The CDR3 DNA reads TGTGCCAGCAGCCAGGGATGGGACAGTGGGACCGGACCCCTCCACTTT.

Only a few counts were recorded for this clone. J is TRBJ2-1 and V is TRBV7-2, with 8 nucleotides matching TRBD2. Germline values: CDR1 SGHTA, CDR2 FQGNSA. The ends lost 5 bases at V and 5 bases at J; junction bases unmatched: 8. The CDR3 runs 15 residues. The CDR3 loop is CASSRGGLSDNEQFF. The DNA of the CDR3 is TGTGCCAGCAGCCGGGGGGGGTTATCGGACAATGAGCAGTTCTTC. Filled out from reference TRBV7-2 and TRBJ2-1, the complete variable domain reads GAGVSQSPSNKVTEKGKDVELRCDPISGHTALYWYRQSLGQGLEFLIYFQGNSAPDKSGLPSDRFSAERTGGSVSTLTIQRTQQEDSAVYLCASSRGGLSDNEQFFGPGTRLTVL.

This sequence joins TRBV9 and TRBJ2-7, with 10 bases lining up with TRBD2. Germline CDR1 is SGDLS and CDR2 is YYNGEE. The CDR3 consists of 17 residues. The junction had 10 bases not matched to a gene; V was cut back by 0 bases and J by 4 bases. The CDR3 spells CASSVASGGAKFYEQYF. CDR3 nucleotide sequence: TGTGCCAGCAGCGTAGCGAGCGGGGGGGCCAAATTTTACGAGCAGTACTTC.